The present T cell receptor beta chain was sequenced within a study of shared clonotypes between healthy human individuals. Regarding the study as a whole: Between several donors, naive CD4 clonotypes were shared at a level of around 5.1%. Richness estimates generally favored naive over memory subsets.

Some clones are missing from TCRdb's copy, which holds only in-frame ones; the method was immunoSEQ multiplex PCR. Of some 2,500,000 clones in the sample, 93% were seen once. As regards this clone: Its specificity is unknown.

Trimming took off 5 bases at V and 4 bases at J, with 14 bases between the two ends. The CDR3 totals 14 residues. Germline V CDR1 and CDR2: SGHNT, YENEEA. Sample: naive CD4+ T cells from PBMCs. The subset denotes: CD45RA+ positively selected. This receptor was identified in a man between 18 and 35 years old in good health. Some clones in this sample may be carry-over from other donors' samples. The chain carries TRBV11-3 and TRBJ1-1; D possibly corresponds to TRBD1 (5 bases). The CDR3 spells CASSRGRGSTEAFF. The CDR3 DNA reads TGTGCCAGCAGCAGGGGACGGGGAAGCACTGAAGCTTTCTTT. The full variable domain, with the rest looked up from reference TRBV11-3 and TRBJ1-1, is EAGVVQSPRYKIIEKKQPVAFWCNPISGHNTLYWYLQNLGQGPELLIRYENEEAVDDSQLPKDRFSAERLKGVDSTLKIQPAELGDSAVYLCASSRGRGSTEAFFGQGTRLTVV.